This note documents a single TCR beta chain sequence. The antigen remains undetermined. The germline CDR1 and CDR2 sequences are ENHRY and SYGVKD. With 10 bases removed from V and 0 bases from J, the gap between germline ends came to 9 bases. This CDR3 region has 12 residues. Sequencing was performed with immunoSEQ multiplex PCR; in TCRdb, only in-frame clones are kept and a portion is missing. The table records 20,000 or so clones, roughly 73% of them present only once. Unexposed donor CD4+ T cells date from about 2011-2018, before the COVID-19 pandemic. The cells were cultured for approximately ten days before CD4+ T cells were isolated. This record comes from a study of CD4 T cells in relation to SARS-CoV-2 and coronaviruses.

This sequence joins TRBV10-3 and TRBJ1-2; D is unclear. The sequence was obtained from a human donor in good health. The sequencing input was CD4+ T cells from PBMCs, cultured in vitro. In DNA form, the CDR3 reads TGTGCCAGCGCCGGGGCTAACTATGGCTACACCTTC. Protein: CASAGANYGYTF.